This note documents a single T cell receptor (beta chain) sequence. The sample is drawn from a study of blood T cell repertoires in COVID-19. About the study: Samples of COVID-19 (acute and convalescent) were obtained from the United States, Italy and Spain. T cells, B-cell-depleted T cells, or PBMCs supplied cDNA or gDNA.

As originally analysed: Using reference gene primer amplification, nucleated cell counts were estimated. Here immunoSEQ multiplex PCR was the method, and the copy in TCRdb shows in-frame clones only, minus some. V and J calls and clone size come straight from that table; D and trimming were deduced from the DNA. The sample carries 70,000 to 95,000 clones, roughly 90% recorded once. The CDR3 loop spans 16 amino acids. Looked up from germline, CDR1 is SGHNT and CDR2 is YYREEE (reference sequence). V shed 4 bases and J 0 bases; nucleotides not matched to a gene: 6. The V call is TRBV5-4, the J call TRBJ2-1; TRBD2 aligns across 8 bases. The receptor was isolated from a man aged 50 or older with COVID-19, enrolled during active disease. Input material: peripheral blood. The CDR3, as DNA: TGTGCCAGCAGCCCCGGGGGGACTAGCTCCTACAATGAGCAGTTCTTC. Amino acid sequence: CASSPGGTSSYNEQFF.